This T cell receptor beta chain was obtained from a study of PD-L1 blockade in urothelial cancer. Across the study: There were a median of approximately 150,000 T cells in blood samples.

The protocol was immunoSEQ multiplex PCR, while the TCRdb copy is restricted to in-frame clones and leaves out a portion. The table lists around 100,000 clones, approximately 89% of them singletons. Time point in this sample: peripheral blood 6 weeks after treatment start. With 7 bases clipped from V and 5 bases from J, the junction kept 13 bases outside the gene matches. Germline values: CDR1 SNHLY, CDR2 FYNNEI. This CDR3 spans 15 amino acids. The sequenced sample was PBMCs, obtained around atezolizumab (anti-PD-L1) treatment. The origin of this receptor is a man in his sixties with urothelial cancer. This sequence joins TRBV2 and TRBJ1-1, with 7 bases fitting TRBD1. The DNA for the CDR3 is TGTGCCAGCACCATTGACAGGGATCGGAGGACTGAAGCTTTCTTT. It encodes CASTIDRDRRTEAFF.